The 18 T cell receptor beta chains listed next were all sequenced from one sample in a study of blood T cell repertoires in COVID-19 (dated by TCRdb to the early 2020s). To prepare the library, the immunoSEQ multiplex PCR assay was applied. TCRdb mirrors the immuneACCESS table, restricted to in-frame sequences. Some clones are absent from its copies; in checked studies, under half trace to an unresolved V gene, and the reason for the others is unknown. In all, the sample holds some 100,000 clones, and 75% to 90% of those were seen once. The ten largest clones add up to roughly 4.9% of the sample. Sequenced material: peripheral blood. The source is a woman of 80 years or more with active COVID-19.

The chain carries TRBV27 and TRBJ2-1, with TRBD2 as a possible D gene (6 bases). From germline, CDR1 is MNHEY and CDR2 SMNVEV (reference sequence). The germline V and J ends were trimmed by 6 bases and 4 bases, with 7 bases remaining between them. The CDR3 has 12 amino acids. CDR3 coding DNA: TGTGCCAGCAGGCGGGGTTACAATGAGCAGTTCTTC. It translates to CASRRGYNEQFF.

The gene calls are TRBV28 and TRBJ2-7; D is perhaps TRBD1 (7 bases). Germline V gene data show CDR1 as MDHEN and CDR2 as SYDVKM. V lost 7 bases, J lost 4 bases, and 20 bases lay in between. This CDR3 spans 15 amino acids. CDR3 region: CASTQGGGPLYEQYF. For the CDR3, the DNA is TGTGCCAGCACCCAGGGGGGCGGCCCATTATACGAGCAGTACTTC.

The chain is built from TRBV4-3 and TRBJ2-1; no clear D gene. CDR3 size: 15 residues. CDR1 and CDR2 from the germline V gene are LGHNA and YSLEER. The V end lost 5 bases, the J end lost 2 bases, and 13 bases lay between the germline ends. The CDR3 here is CASSSGVSTYNEQFF. The CDR3 DNA sequence: TGCGCCAGCAGCTCCGGAGTTAGTACCTACAATGAGCAGTTCTTC.

The rearrangement uses TRBV6-5 and TRBJ1-4; 12 bases are shared with TRBD1. Germline CDR1 is MNHEY and CDR2 is SVGAGI. The CDR3 spans 15 residues. Trimming removed 7 bases from V and 8 bases from J; junction bases left unmatched: 8. The CDR3 is CASNRDRGRGEKLFF. In DNA, the CDR3 is TGTGCCAGCAACCGGGACAGGGGGCGAGGGGAAAAACTGTTTTTT.

The V gene is TRBV28, the J gene TRBJ1-5; D call uncertain. Trimming cost V 2 bases and J 7 bases, with 6 bases left between them. Germline CDR1 MDHEN, CDR2 SYDVKM. CDR3 length: 12 amino acids. CDR3 region: CASSLLRQPQHF. The CDR3 region has the DNA TGTGCCAGCAGTTTACTACGGCAGCCCCAGCATTTT.

V gene TRBV19 combines with J gene TRBJ2-1; D might be TRBD2 (6 bases). The CDR3 length is 18 residues. Germline V gene lookup returns CDR1 LNHDA and CDR2 SQIVND (reference sequence). V was clipped by 0 bases and J by 4 bases, with 19 bases between them. Here the CDR3 reads CASSIDRAAGPIYNEQFF. The CDR3 region has the DNA TGTGCCAGTAGTATAGATCGCGCAGCGGGCCCTATTTACAATGAGCAGTTCTTC.

The chain combines TRBV7-6 with TRBJ2-1; possibly TRBD1 for D (6 bases). V lost 1 base, J lost 5 bases, and 12 bases lay in between. CDR3 size: 15 residues. Germline CDR1 is SGHVS and CDR2 is FNYEAQ. The CDR3 DNA sequence: TGTGCCAGCAGCTTAGAGGTGGGGGCTCACAATGAGCAGTTCTTC. It yields the protein CASSLEVGAHNEQFF.

The chain couples TRBV9 to TRBJ1-2, with 10 bases identical to TRBD1. Germline CDR1 and CDR2: SGDLS and YYNGEE. The V and J ends lost 2 bases and 5 bases, in that order; junction bases with no gene match: 9. This CDR3 comprises 16 residues. The CDR3 DNA sequence: TGTGCCAGCAGCGTTGTTCCGGGACAGGGGAAGTATGGCTACACCTTC. Translating gives CASSVVPGQGKYGYTF.

The chain employs TRBV7-2 and TRBJ2-7; D may be TRBD2 (5 bases). Germline lookup yields CDR1 SGHTA and CDR2 FQGNSA. CDR3 size: 13 residues. The V gene lost 5 bases and the J gene lost 8 bases, with 16 bases spanning the gap. CDR3 in DNA: TGTGCCAGCAGCCTAGGGCAATCGGGGAAGCAGTACTTC. It is translated as CASSLGQSGKQYF.

This sequence joins TRBV28 and TRBJ2-2, with TRBD2 as a possible D gene (6 bases). CDR3 size: 16 residues. Germline V gene sequence: CDR1 MDHEN, CDR2 SYDVKM. The V end was cut by 5 bases, the J end by 5 bases, with 18 bases between. DNA of the CDR3: TGTGCCAGCAGTACCTCCGGGAGAGGAGGGACCGGGGAGCTGTTTTTT. Amino acids: CASSTSGRGGTGELFF.

This clone turned up a few times. The chain joins TRBV19 to TRBJ1-3; D may be TRBD1 (6 bases). V gave up 6 bases and J gave up 2 bases, with 14 bases separating them. The CDR3 loop spans 15 amino acids. Looked up from germline, CDR1 is LNHDA and CDR2 is SQIVND (reference sequence). The CDR3 reads CASRRTGITGNTIYF. The CDR3 region has the DNA TGTGCCAGTAGGCGAACAGGGATCACTGGAAACACCATATATTTT.

The chain links TRBV11-2 to TRBJ2-7; maybe TRBD2 (5 bases). CDR3 length equals 14 residues. Germline V lookup: CDR1 SGHAT, CDR2 FQNNGV. Trimming took 3 bases from V and 7 from J, leaving 16 bases between them. The CDR3 spells CASSFTGSTREQYF. CDR3 DNA sequence: TGTGCCAGCAGCTTTACGGGGTCCACGAGGGAGCAGTACTTC. Full variable domain (missing parts from reference TRBV11-2 and TRBJ2-7): EAGVAQSPRYKIIEKRQSVAFWCNPISGHATLYWYQQILGQGPKLLIQFQNNGVVDDSQLPKDRFSAERLKGVDSTLKIQPAKLEDSAVYLCASSFTGSTREQYFGPGTRLTVT.

The rearrangement uses TRBV9 and TRBJ2-1; D possibly corresponds to TRBD1 (7 bases). The CDR3 extends over 14 amino acids. Trimming left V 3 bases short and J 5 bases short, with 12 bases between. Germline V lookup: CDR1 SGDLS, CDR2 YYNGEE. The CDR3 DNA is TGTGCCAGCAGCGCCGGAGGGGGCCACAATGAGCAGTTCTTC. Translation: CASSAGGGHNEQFF.

The chain carries TRBV6-5 and TRBJ2-7; TRBD2 is a possible D gene (6 bases). Trimming removed 10 bases from V and 7 bases from J, with 20 bases in between. The CDR3 spans 13 residues. Germline values: CDR1 MNHEY, CDR2 SVGAGI. CDR3 protein: CAIPSYGTAEQYF. The CDR3 nucleotides read TGTGCCATACCATCTTACGGGACTGCGGAGCAGTACTTC.

This clone was seen more than once but under ten times. This chain connects TRBV27 to TRBJ2-5; TRBD2 might be the D (7 bases). Per the germline V gene, CDR1 is MNHEY and CDR2 is SMNVEV (reference sequence). Trimming took 5 bases from V and 5 from J, leaving 21 bases between them. CDR3 size: 16 residues. CDR3 DNA: TGTGCCAGCAGTACCCGTTCTCGGGGGGCCGGGGAGACCCAGTACTTC. This translates into CASSTRSRGAGETQYF.

This sequence joins TRBV11-1 and TRBJ1-1, with 9 nucleotides matching TRBD1. Losses at the gene ends were 1 base for V and 4 bases for J; bases not matched to a gene: 4. The germline V gene has CDR1 SGHAT and CDR2 FQDESV (reference sequence). The CDR3 sequence is 15 residues long. The DNA for the CDR3 is TGTGCCAGCAGCTTAGTCGGGACAGGGATCACTGAAGCTTTCTTT. Translated, it gives CASSLVGTGITEAFF.

The table lists this clone with a count of one. This rearrangement joins TRBV4-2 to TRBJ2-5; D is perhaps TRBD2 (6 bases). V lost 0 bases, J lost 5 bases, and 16 bases lay in between. Germline CDR1 is LGHNA and CDR2 is YNFKEQ. The CDR3 contains 16 residues. In DNA, the CDR3 is TGTGCCAGCAGCCAAGAACGATCAGGGAGGCAGGAGACCCAGTACTTC. Its protein is CASSQERSGRQETQYF.

V is TRBV29-1 and J is TRBJ2-1; a possible D gene is TRBD1 (6 bases). The CDR3 is made up of 12 amino acids. V was clipped by 7 bases and J by 3 bases, with 10 bases between them. Per the germline V gene, CDR1 is SQVTM and CDR2 is ANQGSEA. CDR3 amino acids: CSDRVNYNEQFF. The CDR3 coding sequence is TGCAGCGACAGGGTCAACTACAATGAGCAGTTCTTC.